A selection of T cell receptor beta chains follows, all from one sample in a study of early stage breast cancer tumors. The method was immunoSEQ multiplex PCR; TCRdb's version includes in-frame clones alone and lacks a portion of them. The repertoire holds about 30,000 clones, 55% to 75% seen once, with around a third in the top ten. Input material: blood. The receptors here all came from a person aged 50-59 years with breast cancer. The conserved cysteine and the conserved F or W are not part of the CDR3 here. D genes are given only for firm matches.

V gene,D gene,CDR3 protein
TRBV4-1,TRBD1,ASNPGQDNTGELF
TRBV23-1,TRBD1,ASSQGTGAQPQH
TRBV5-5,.,ASSLGGDVNQPQH
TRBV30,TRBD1,AWSLAQGALSNNEQF
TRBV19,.,ASSVLGVSDYGYT
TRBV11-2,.,ASSSPNTDTQY
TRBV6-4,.,ATLKPGGAYEQY
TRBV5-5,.,ASSLEGGSLLFTEAF
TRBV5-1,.,ASSGNTGNYEQY
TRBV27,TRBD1,ASSFIGTGMGNEQF
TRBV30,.,AWSVGLGYGYT
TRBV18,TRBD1,ASSPGTGDSGTEAF
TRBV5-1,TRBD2,ASSSRLAGGNEQF
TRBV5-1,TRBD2,ASSASTSGYFTGELF
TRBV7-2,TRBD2,ASSLESASGYNEQF
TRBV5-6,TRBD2,ASSLGTRGTQY
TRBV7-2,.,ASSYPGYGYT
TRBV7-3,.,ASVGAYANYGYT
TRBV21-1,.,ASSKQGAGEQY
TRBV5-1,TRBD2,ASSAGTNNEQF